The source of this T cell receptor beta chain is a study of blood T cell repertoires in COVID-19. Donors in Cohort 3 who had recovered were those with two negative PCRs, healthcare professional clearance, or resolution of their symptoms. Per the original data handling: Amplifying reference gene primers gave estimates of nucleated cell counts. Measured with immunoSEQ multiplex PCR; TCRdb has only the in-frame clones, and not every one. V, J and clone size are those of that table, while D and trimming were read from the DNA. This table holds fewer than 400,000 clones, 80% to 90% found once. The V and J ends lost 4 bases and 6 bases, in that order; junction bases with no gene match: 3. Germline loops: CDR1 SNHLY, CDR2 FYNNEI. This CDR3 spans 13 amino acids.

Sequencing was done on a sample of PBMCs or T cells enriched from blood (not recorded which). The chain employs TRBV2 and TRBJ1-1, with 9 positions matching TRBD1. This sequence originates from a man in his thirties or forties who had recovered from COVID-19. In DNA, the CDR3 is TGTGCCAGCAGTGTAGGACAGGGGTCTGAAGCTTTCTTT. It translates to CASSVGQGSEAFF.